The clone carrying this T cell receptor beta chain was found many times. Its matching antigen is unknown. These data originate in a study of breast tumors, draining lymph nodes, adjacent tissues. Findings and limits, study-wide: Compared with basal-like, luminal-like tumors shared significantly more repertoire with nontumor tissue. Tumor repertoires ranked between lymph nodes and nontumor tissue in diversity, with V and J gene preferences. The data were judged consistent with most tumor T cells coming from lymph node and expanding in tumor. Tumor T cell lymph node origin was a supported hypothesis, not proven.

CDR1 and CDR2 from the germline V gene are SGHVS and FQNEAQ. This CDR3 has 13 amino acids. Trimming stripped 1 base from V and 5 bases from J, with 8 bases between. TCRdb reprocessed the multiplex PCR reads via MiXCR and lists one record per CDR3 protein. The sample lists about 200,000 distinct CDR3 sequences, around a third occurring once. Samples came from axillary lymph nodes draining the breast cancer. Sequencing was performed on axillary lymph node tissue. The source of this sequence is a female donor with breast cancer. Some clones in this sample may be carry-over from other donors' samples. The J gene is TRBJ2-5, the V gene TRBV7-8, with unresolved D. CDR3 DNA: TGTGCCAGCAGCTTAGGGCCTCGGGAGACCCAGTACTTC. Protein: CASSLGPRETQYF.